This T cell receptor beta chain was identified during a study of blood T cell repertoires in COVID-19. Study details: From T cells, B-cell-depleted T cells, or PBMCs came the material, which was cDNA or gDNA.

Profiling relied on immunoSEQ multiplex PCR, and the TCRdb table lists in-frame clones only, not all of them. The sample includes 130,000 or so clones, about 86% of them seen just once. Grouping used clinical history reported by participants in a survey and questionnaire. This receptor was obtained from a man aged 35 to 55 with acute COVID-19. Sequencing was done on a sample of PBMCs or T cells enriched from blood (not recorded which).

The CDR3 protein is CASSPGQGKDYGYTF. In DNA, the CDR3 is TGTGCCAGCAGTCCCGGACAGGGTAAAGACTATGGCTACACCTTC. V and J are TRBV6-6 and TRBJ1-2, with 8 bases fitting TRBD1. The V gene end was trimmed by 5 bases and the J gene end by 3 bases; junction bases not matched to a gene: 8. CDR3 length: 15 residues. CDR1 is MNHNY, CDR2 SVGAGI, per germline (reference sequence).